This T cell receptor beta chain was captured by sequencing in a study of radiation and T cells in renal cell carcinoma. Findings and caveats of the study: Pretreatment tumor biopsies were lacking, so baseline clonotypes are unknown. In blood, top tumor clones expanded by 2 weeks, shrinking by 4.

V was clipped by 0 bases and J by 7 bases; unmatched bases: 8. This CDR3 is 15 amino acids long. Germline values: CDR1 SGHRS, CDR2 YFSETQ. TCRdb's table, derived via immunoSEQ multiplex PCR, lists solely in-frame clones and lacks some. The profile shows 100,000 to 150,000 clones, about 88% of them singletons. This sample's time point: blood 2 weeks post-SBRT. Described treatment: 15 Gy SBRT to primary tumor, nephrectomy 4 weeks later. Blood was sampled at baseline, 2 weeks and 4 weeks after SBRT. This renal cell carcinoma was of the clear cell type. Details on this clone: Its antigen remains unidentified.

This chain joins TRBV5-1 and TRBJ2-3; 7 bases map to TRBD2. The specimen comprised blood, sampled from a patient whose treatment included radiotherapy and nephrectomy. This clonotype originated in a woman in her seventies with renal cell carcinoma. The CDR3 DNA follows: TGCGCCAGCAGCTTGGCCGGGGGGATAGGAAATACGCAGTATTTT. Its translation is CASSLAGGIGNTQYF.